The rows below give T cell receptor beta chains drawn from one sample of a study of blood T cell repertoires in COVID-19. Libraries were prepared by immunoSEQ multiplex PCR; TCRdb keeps only in-frame clonotypes and omits some of them. The sample contains approximately 120,000 clones, roughly 82% of which appear only once. The sample comprised peripheral blood. All receptors derive from a woman aged 80 or older with active or convalescent COVID-19. Both conserved end residues are part of each CDR3. Each record gives: J gene, V gene, clone size, D gene, CDR3 protein, CDR3 DNA. D genes are given only for firm matches. The listing skips clone size in some rows; elsewhere it reads once, few, many or a size class.

TRBJ2-1 TRBV4-2 . TRBD2 CASSQVSSGTYNEQFF TGTGCCAGCAGCCAAGTCTCTAGCGGAACCTACAATGAGCAGTTCTTC
TRBJ1-2 TRBV28 . . CASSFAQGRGGYTF TGTGCCAGCAGTTTCGCGCAGGGTAGGGGCGGCTACACCTTC
TRBJ2-4 TRBV10-1 . . CASSESLGGIQYF TGCGCCAGCAGTGAATCCCTAGGTGGCATTCAGTACTTC
TRBJ2-3 TRBV10-2 . TRBD2 CASSEFGTSVSTDTQYF TGCGCCAGCAGTGAGTTTGGGACTAGCGTTAGCACAGATACGCAGTATTTT
TRBJ1-6 TRBV7-2 once . CASSSELTGNSPLHF TGTGCCAGCAGCTCTGAACTTACAGGGAATTCACCCCTCCACTTT
TRBJ1-1 TRBV5-1 . . CASSLEQGNTEAFF TGCGCCAGCAGCTTGGAGCAGGGAAACACTGAAGCTTTCTTT
TRBJ2-7 TRBV11-2 once TRBD1 CASSLAGGRVYEQYF TGTGCCAGCAGCTTAGCAGGGGGCAGAGTATACGAGCAGTACTTC
TRBJ1-5 TRBV5-8 . TRBD1 CASSLVGGRGISQPQHF TGTGCCAGCAGCTTGGTGGGGGGCAGGGGGATTAGTCAGCCCCAGCATTTT
TRBJ1-1 TRBV7-9 . . CASSAAGGTEAFF TGTGCCAGCAGCGCGGCCGGAGGGACTGAAGCTTTCTTT
TRBJ2-7 TRBV4-2 few TRBD1 CASSPSGTGDAEQYF TGTGCCAGCAGCCCCTCCGGGACAGGGGATGCCGAGCAGTACTTC
TRBJ2-7 TRBV6-5 once . CASSYSRQATYEQYF TGTGCCAGCAGTTACTCGCGACAGGCTACTTACGAGCAGTACTTC
TRBJ2-1 TRBV19 . TRBD1 CASSSTGTGVDNEQFF TGTGCCAGTAGTTCGACCGGGACAGGGGTGGACAATGAGCAGTTCTTC
TRBJ2-2 TRBV7-9 . . CASSLVATPTGELFF TGTGCCAGCAGCTTAGTTGCGACTCCCACCGGGGAGCTGTTTTTT
TRBJ1-1 TRBV7-8 . . CASSPGGFTEAFF TGTGCCAGCAGCCCGGGAGGTTTCACTGAAGCTTTCTTT
TRBJ2-7 TRBV3-1/TRBV3-2 . TRBD2 CASSRGPGEGEQYF TGTGCCAGCAGCCGAGGTCCTGGGGAGGGAGAGCAGTACTTC
TRBJ1-2 TRBV13 . TRBD1 CASSSPGTGDYGYTF TGTGCCAGCAGCTCCCCGGGGACAGGGGACTATGGCTACACCTTC
TRBJ2-1 TRBV6-5 . . CASSYAGGTYNEQFF TGTGCCAGCAGTTACGCCGGGGGTACCTACAATGAGCAGTTCTTC
TRBJ1-2 TRBV6-6 . TRBD1 CASSPQGARNYGYTF TGTGCCAGCAGTCCACAGGGGGCTCGTAACTATGGCTACACCTTC
TRBJ1-1 TRBV19 . . CASSSRQVVVRAFF TGTGCCAGTAGTTCTCGACAGGTGGTGGTGAGAGCTTTCTTT